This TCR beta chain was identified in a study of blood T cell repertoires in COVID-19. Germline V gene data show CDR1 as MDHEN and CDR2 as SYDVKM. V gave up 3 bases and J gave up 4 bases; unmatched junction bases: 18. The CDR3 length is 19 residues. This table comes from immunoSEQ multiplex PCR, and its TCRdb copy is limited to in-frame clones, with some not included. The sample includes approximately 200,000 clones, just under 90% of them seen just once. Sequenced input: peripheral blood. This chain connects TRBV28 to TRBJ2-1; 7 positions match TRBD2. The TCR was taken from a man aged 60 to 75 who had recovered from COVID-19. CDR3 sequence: CASSFWGRAVSSTYNEQFF. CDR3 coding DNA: TGTGCCAGCAGTTTCTGGGGGAGGGCAGTAAGTTCCACGTACAATGAGCAGTTCTTC.